Listed below are T cell receptor beta chains from one sample, sequenced in a study of T cells after yellow fever vaccination. TCRdb independently ran MiXCR on the 5' RACE reads; one entry per CDR3 protein. The data hold 14,000 or so distinct CDR3 sequences, with 7.3% observed a single time. Specimen: PBMCs, either bulk or a sorted T-cell subset (CD4+, CD8+, memory, or dextramer-sorted; not recorded which), collected on the day of the yellow fever booster vaccination. Receptors originate from a man between 18 and 35 years old who received the YFV17D yellow fever vaccine. CDR3s include the opening cysteine and the closing phenylalanine or tryptophan. The order of the fields is V gene, D gene, clone size, J gene, CDR3 DNA, CDR3 protein. D genes are given only for firm matches. The size entry is marked missing in some rows and otherwise reads once, few, many or a size class.

TRBV18	.	many	TRBJ2-5	TGTGCCAGCTCACCGGGACAGACCCAGTACTTC	CASSPGQTQYF
TRBV11-2	.	.	TRBJ2-5	TGTGCCAGCAGCTTGGAACTAGCACAAGAGACCCAGTACTTC	CASSLELAQETQYF
TRBV20-1	TRBD1	medium-sized	TRBJ1-4	TGCAGTGCACGACAGGGGCCTCATGAAAAACTGTTTTTT	CSARQGPHEKLFF
TRBV4-2	TRBD1	medium-sized	TRBJ1-2	TGTGCCAGCACCCCGAGGACAGGGTACGACTATGGCTACACCTTC	CASTPRTGYDYGYTF
TRBV18	.	many	TRBJ1-2	TGTGCCAGCTCACCACGGGCGGGGACCTATGGCTACACCTTC	CASSPRAGTYGYTF
TRBV20-1	.	many	TRBJ2-5	TGCAGTGCTTTTCCCCCCTTGGGTAGCGGCCAAGAGACCCAGTACTTC	CSAFPPLGSGQETQYF
TRBV29-1	TRBD1	.	TRBJ1-1	TGCAGCACCTGGGGGCAGGGGGCATCTGAAGCTTTCTTT	CSTWGQGASEAFF
TRBV6-2/TRBV6-3	.	many	TRBJ2-5	TGTGCCAGCACTCCTGTCCCCGACAGGCATAGTAAGACCCAGTACTTC	CASTPVPDRHSKTQYF
TRBV4-1	.	.	TRBJ2-5	TGCGCCAGCAGCCACCCTCGGGGAGGAGAGACCCAGTACTTC	CASSHPRGGETQYF
TRBV7-9	TRBD1	many	TRBJ1-1	TGTGCCAGCAGCGCGCAGGGGGAAACTGAAGCTTTCTTT	CASSAQGETEAFF
TRBV25-1	.	medium-sized	TRBJ1-1	TGTGCCAGCAGTGAACTTGTGGCCACTGAAGCTTTCTTT	CASSELVATEAFF
TRBV6-5	TRBD2	many	TRBJ2-3	TGTGCCAGCAACCAGCCCCTACTAGCGGGGGGATCCACAGATACGCAGTATTTT	CASNQPLLAGGSTDTQYF
TRBV10-3	.	many	TRBJ2-5	TGTGCCATCAGTGACGGGCGGGCTGGAGGGGAGACCCAGTACTTC	CAISDGRAGGETQYF
TRBV2	.	.	TRBJ1-4	TGTGCCAGCAGTGCAGGGTCTACAACTAATGAAAAACTGTTTTTT	CASSAGSTTNEKLFF
TRBV12-3/TRBV12-4	.	many	TRBJ1-5	TGTGCCAGCAGCACGGGACTCAAGGGACCGGGCCAGCCCCAGCATTTT	CASSTGLKGPGQPQHF
TRBV27	.	many	TRBJ1-3	TGTGCCAGCAGTCCGGGTTGGGGCCCTGGAAACACCATATATTTT	CASSPGWGPGNTIYF
TRBV6-2/TRBV6-3	TRBD1	many	TRBJ2-5	TGTGCCAGCAGGAGACAGGGGTACCAAGAGACCCAGTACTTC	CASRRQGYQETQYF
TRBV11-2	.	many	TRBJ1-1	TGTGCCAGCAGCTTGAACGGGGAGACTGAAGCTTTCTTT	CASSLNGETEAFF
TRBV12-3/TRBV12-4	TRBD2	medium-sized	TRBJ2-1	TGTGCCAGCAGTTTGGGACTAAAGGGTGAGCAGTTCTTC	CASSLGLKGEQFF
TRBV4-1	.	many	TRBJ1-4	TGCGCCAGCAGCCAGAGGACAGAGTGGCCTGAAAAACTGTTTTTT	CASSQRTEWPEKLFF
TRBV10-3	.	few	TRBJ1-2	TGTGCCATCAGTGAACGGGGAATCTATGGCTACACCTTC	CAISERGIYGYTF
TRBV5-4	.	many	TRBJ1-6	TGTGCCAGCAGCTTGGGACAAAATTCACCCCTCCACTTT	CASSLGQNSPLHF
TRBV15	TRBD1	many	TRBJ2-2	TGTGCCACCAGCGGGGACAGGATAGACACCGGGGAGCTGTTTTTT	CATSGDRIDTGELFF
TRBV7-9	TRBD2	medium-sized	TRBJ2-4	TGTGCCAGCAGCCCCGGGAGGAAGGCCAAAAACATTCAGTACTTC	CASSPGRKAKNIQYF
TRBV7-3	.	many	TRBJ1-1	TGTGCCAGCAGCTTAACGTCCAGGGACACTGAAGCTTTCTTT	CASSLTSRDTEAFF
TRBV3-1	.	many	TRBJ1-5	TGTGCCAGCAGCCAAGGGACCGTTAGCAATCAGCCCCAGCATTTT	CASSQGTVSNQPQHF
TRBV4-3	.	many	TRBJ1-6	TGCGCCAGCAGCCAAGGAAACGGCGCGATTAATTCACCCCTCCACTTT	CASSQGNGAINSPLHF
TRBV5-1	.	medium-sized	TRBJ2-7	TGCGCCAGCAGCAACCGAACTAGGGGCTCCTACGAGCAGTACTTC	CASSNRTRGSYEQYF
TRBV12-5	TRBD1	many	TRBJ2-3	TGTGCTAGTGGTTTGGTCAAGTTCGGACAGGGAACAGATACGCAGTATTTT	CASGLVKFGQGTDTQYF
TRBV20-1	.	many	TRBJ1-2	TGCAGTGCTAGAAAATTGGAGGTGGGGGACTATGGCTACACCTTC	CSARKLEVGDYGYTF
TRBV7-6	.	medium-sized	TRBJ2-1	TGTGCCAGCAGCTTAGAGGATGGCAGGGGACATGAGCAGTTCTTC	CASSLEDGRGHEQFF
TRBV6-1	.	many	TRBJ2-7	TGTGCCAGCAGTGGATTACTAGCCGAGCAGTACTTC	CASSGLLAEQYF
TRBV5-1	.	medium-sized	TRBJ1-5	TGCGCCAGCAGCCCAGGGCCCTACCCGGATCAGCCCCAGCATTTT	CASSPGPYPDQPQHF
TRBV15	TRBD1	many	TRBJ2-2	TGTGCCACCAGCAGAGATGGACAGGGGCATACCGGGGAGCTGTTTTTT	CATSRDGQGHTGELFF
TRBV4-2	.	many	TRBJ2-6	TGTGCCAGCAGCCAAGGGAATTCAGGGGCCAACGTCCTGACTTTC	CASSQGNSGANVLTF
TRBV5-7	.	many	TRBJ2-4	TGTGCCAGGAGGGGTTTAGCCAAAAACATTCAGTACTTC	CARRGLAKNIQYF
TRBV7-9	.	many	TRBJ1-2	TGTGCCAGCCAAACCTATGGGGACTATGGCTACACCTTC	CASQTYGDYGYTF
TRBV13	TRBD1	many	TRBJ2-6	TGTGCCAGCAGCTGGCGACAGGGGAAGACCTCTGGGGCCAACGTCCTGACTTTC	CASSWRQGKTSGANVLTF
TRBV5-1	TRBD2	medium-sized	TRBJ2-3	TGCGCCAGCAGCTCCCGTAGCGGGGGGGCCCCAGATACGCAGTATTTT	CASSSRSGGAPDTQYF
TRBV4-3	TRBD1	many	TRBJ1-6	TGCGCCAGCAGCCAAGATTTGGACGACAGGGGGCGTATAGGACCCCTCCACTTT	CASSQDLDDRGRIGPLHF
TRBV20-1	TRBD2	medium-sized	TRBJ2-1	TGCAGTGCCAAGAACTCGGGGGGATACAATGAGCAGTTCTTC	CSAKNSGGYNEQFF
TRBV5-1	TRBD1	many	TRBJ2-5	TGCGCCAGCAGCTTAGGACAGGGGGCTCCCCAAGAGACCCAGTACTTC	CASSLGQGAPQETQYF
TRBV11-2	.	medium-sized	TRBJ1-5	TGTGCCAGCAGCTTAGAGGGGGGACAGCCCCAGCATTTT	CASSLEGGQPQHF
TRBV12-3/TRBV12-4	.	many	TRBJ2-7	TGTGCCAGCACCCTTACAGGGATCCACGAGCAGTACTTC	CASTLTGIHEQYF
TRBV3-2	.	many	TRBJ2-6	TGTGCCAGAACCCAGACTAGCCTATTTATCTCTGGGGCCAACGTCCTGACTTTC	CARTQTSLFISGANVLTF
TRBV5-4	TRBD1	medium-sized	TRBJ2-5	TGTGCCAGCAGCTACGACAGGGACCAAGAGACCCAGTACTTC	CASSYDRDQETQYF
TRBV4-2	.	many	TRBJ1-5	TGTGCCAGCAGCCATAACATGAAGGGGGGGCCGGGTCAGCCCCAGCATTTT	CASSHNMKGGPGQPQHF
TRBV20-1	TRBD1	many	TRBJ1-2	TGCAGTGCCCAGCCCCTACTCCCTCAGGGGGCCCTATATGGCTACACCTTC	CSAQPLLPQGALYGYTF
TRBV5-1	TRBD2	many	TRBJ2-3	TGCGCCAGCAGCTCCAGGACTAGCGATACGCAGTATTTT	CASSSRTSDTQYF
TRBV11-2	.	medium-sized	TRBJ2-2	TGTGCCAGCAGCCGCCCACCCGCGGGGACGAACACCGGGGAGCTGTTTTTT	CASSRPPAGTNTGELFF
TRBV29-1	.	.	TRBJ1-4	TGCAGCGTTGAAGACACAGAGAGGGGTAAACTGTTTTTT	CSVEDTERGKLFF